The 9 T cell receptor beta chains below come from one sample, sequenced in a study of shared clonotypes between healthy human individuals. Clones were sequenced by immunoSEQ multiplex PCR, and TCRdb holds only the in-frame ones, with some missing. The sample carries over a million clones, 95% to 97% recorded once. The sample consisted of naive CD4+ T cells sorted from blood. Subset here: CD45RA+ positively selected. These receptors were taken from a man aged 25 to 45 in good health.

The CDR3 is CASSRTSGSYNEQFF. The CDR3, as DNA: TGTGCCAGCAGTCGGACTAGCGGATCCTACAATGAGCAGTTCTTC. V and J are TRBV7-9 and TRBJ2-1, with 10 bases that match TRBD2. In germline, CDR1 is SEHNR, CDR2 FQNEAQ (reference sequence). The CDR3 runs 15 residues. The V and J ends lost 6 bases and 1 base, in that order; junction bases with no gene match: 3. Based on the CDR3 plus reference TRBV7-9 and TRBJ2-1, the full variable domain is DTGVSQNPRHKITKRGQNVTFRCDPISEHNRLYWYRQTLGQGPEFLTYFQNEAQLEKSRLLSDRFSAERPKGSFSTLEIQRTEQGDSAMYLCASSRTSGSYNEQFFGPGTRLTVL.

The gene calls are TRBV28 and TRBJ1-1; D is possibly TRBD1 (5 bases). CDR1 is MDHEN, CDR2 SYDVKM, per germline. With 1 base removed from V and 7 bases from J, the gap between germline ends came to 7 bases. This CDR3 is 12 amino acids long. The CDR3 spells CASSLLQGEAFF. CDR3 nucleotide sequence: TGTGCCAGCAGTTTATTGCAGGGTGAAGCTTTCTTT.

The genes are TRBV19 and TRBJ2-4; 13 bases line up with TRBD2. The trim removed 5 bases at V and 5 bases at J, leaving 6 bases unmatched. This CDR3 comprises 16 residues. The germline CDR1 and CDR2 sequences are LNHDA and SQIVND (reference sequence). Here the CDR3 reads CASSSRLAGGQNIQYF. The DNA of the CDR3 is TGTGCCAGTAGTTCCAGACTAGCGGGGGGCCAAAACATTCAGTACTTC.

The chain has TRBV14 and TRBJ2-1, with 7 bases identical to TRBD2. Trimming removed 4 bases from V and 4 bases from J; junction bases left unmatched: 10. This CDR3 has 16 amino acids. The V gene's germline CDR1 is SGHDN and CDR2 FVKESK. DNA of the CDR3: TGTGCCAGCAGCCGGAGTCTAGCGGAAGAATACAATGAGCAGTTCTTC. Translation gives CASSRSLAEEYNEQFF.

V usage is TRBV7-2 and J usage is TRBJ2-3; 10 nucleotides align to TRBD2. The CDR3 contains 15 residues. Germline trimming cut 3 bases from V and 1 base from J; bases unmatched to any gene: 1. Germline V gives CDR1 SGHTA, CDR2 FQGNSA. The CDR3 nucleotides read TGTGCCAGCAGCTTCGGGACTAGCGGCACAGATACGCAGTATTTT. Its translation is CASSFGTSGTDTQYF.

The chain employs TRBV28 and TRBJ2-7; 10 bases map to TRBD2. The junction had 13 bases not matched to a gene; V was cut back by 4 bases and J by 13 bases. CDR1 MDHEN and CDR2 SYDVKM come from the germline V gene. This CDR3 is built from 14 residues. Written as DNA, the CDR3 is TGTGCCAGCAGTTCCCCGGGACTAGCGAGAGCCTTCTACTTC. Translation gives CASSSPGLARAFYF.

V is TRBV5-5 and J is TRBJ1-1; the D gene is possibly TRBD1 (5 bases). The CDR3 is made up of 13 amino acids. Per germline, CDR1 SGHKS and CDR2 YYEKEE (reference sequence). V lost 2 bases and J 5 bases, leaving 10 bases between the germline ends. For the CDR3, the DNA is TGTGCCAGCAGCTTTGACAGAAGGACTGAAGCTTTCTTT. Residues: CASSFDRRTEAFF.

The CDR3 sequence: CASSAKSTGEKLFF. The CDR3 region has the DNA TGTGCCAGCAGCGCTAAGTCAACAGGGGAAAAACTGTTTTTT. The chain carries TRBV5-5 and TRBJ1-4; a weak D match, TRBD1 (6 bases). V was clipped by 4 bases and J by 8 bases, with 15 bases between them. The CDR3 is 14 residues long. CDR1 SGHKS and CDR2 YYEKEE come from the germline V gene (reference sequence).

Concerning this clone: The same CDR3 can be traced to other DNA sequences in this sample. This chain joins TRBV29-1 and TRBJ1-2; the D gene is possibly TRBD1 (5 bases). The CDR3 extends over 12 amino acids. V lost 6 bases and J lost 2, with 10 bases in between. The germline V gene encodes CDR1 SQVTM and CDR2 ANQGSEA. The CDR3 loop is CSVGDGNYGYTF. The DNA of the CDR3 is TGCAGCGTCGGGGACGGAAACTATGGCTACACCTTC.